This T cell receptor beta chain was sequenced during a study of blood T cell repertoires in COVID-19. About the study: The United States, Italy and Spain provided the acute and convalescent COVID-19 samples. PBMCs, B-cell-depleted T cells, or T cells provided the cDNA or gDNA that made up the material.

Germline loops: CDR1 SGHRS, CDR2 YFSETQ. The CDR3 has 16 amino acids. Trimming at V came to 0 bases and at J to 1 base, leaving 4 bases not matched to a gene. In the study's own analysis: Using reference gene primer amplification, nucleated cell counts were estimated. Sequenced by immunoSEQ multiplex PCR; TCRdb stores in-frame clones only, minus some. That table furnishes V, J and clone size, whereas the DNA furnished D and trimming. The sample lists tens of thousands of clones, approximately 81% occurring once. The chain combines TRBV5-1 with TRBJ1-1; 9 nucleotides agree with TRBD1. The sample taken for sequencing was peripheral blood. This sequence originates from a human donor in a cohort sampled during active COVID-19. Written as DNA, the CDR3 is TGCGCCAGCAGCTTGGGAACGGGACAGGGGAACACTGAAGCTTTCTTT. Translating gives CASSLGTGQGNTEAFF. The full variable domain, completed using reference TRBV5-1 and TRBJ1-1, is KAGVTQTPRYLIKTRGQQVTLSCSPISGHRSVSWYQQTPGQGLQFLFEYFSETQRNKGNFPGRFSGRQFSNSRSEMNVSTLELGDSALYLCASSLGTGQGNTEAFFGQGTRLTVV.